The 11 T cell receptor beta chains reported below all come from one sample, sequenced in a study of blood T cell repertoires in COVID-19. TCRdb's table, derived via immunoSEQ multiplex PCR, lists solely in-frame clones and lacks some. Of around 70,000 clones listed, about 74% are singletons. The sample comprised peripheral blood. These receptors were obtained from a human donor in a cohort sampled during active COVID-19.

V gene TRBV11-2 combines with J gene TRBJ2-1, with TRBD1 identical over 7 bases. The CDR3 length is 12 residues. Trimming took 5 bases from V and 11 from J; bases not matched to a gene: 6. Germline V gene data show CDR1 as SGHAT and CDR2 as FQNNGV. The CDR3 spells CASSPGQTQQFF. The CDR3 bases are TGTGCCAGCAGCCCGGGACAGACTCAGCAGTTCTTC. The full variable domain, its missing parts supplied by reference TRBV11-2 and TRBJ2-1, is EAGVAQSPRYKIIEKRQSVAFWCNPISGHATLYWYQQILGQGPKLLIQFQNNGVVDDSQLPKDRFSAERLKGVDSTLKIQPAKLEDSAVYLCASSPGQTQQFFGPGTRLTVL.

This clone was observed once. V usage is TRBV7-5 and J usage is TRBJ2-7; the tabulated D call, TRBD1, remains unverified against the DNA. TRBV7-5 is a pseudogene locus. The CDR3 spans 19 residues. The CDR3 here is CARSARRFLGPLLTYEQYF. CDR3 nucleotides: TGTGCCAGAAGCGCCCGCCGTTTTCTGGGGCCCCTACTCACCTACGAGCAGTACTTC.

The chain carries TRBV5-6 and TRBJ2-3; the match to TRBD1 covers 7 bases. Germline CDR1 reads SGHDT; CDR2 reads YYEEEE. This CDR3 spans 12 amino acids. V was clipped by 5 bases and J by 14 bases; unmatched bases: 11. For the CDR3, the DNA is TGTGCCAGCAGTCCTGGACAGGTGGGATGGTATTTT. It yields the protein CASSPGQVGWYF.

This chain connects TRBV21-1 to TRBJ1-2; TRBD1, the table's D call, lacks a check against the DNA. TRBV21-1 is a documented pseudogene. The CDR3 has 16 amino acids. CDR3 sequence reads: CASSKEGDSILCGYTF. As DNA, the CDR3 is TGTGCCAGCAGCAAAGAGGGGGACAGCATTCTCTGTGGCTACACCTTC.

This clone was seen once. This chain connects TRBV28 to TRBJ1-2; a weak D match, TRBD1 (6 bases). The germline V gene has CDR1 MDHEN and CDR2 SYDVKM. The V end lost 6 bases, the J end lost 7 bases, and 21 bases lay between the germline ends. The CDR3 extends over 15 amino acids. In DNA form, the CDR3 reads TGTGCCAGCAGGGCGGCAGGGGCCCTCGTTCGTGGCTACACCTTC. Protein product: CASRAAGALVRGYTF.

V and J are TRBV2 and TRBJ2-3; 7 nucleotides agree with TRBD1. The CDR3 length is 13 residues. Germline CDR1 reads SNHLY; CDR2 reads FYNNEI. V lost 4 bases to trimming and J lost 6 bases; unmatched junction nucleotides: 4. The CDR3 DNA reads TGTGCCAGCAGTGCCAACAGGGGCGATACGCAGTATTTT. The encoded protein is CASSANRGDTQYF.

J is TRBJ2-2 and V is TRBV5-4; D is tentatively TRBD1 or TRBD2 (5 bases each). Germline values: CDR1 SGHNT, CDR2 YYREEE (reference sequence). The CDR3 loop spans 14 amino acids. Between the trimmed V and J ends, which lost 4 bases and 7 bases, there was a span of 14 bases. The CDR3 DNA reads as TGTGCCAGCAGCCTGGACACCGAGGGCGGGGAGCTGTTTTTT. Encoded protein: CASSLDTEGGELFF.

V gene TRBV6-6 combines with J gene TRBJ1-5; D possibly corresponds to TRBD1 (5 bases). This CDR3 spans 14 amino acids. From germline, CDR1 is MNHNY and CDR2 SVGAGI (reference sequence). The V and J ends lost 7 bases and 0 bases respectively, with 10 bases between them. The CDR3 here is CASTRANSNQPQHF. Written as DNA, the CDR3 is TGTGCCAGCACCAGGGCTAATAGCAATCAGCCCCAGCATTTT.

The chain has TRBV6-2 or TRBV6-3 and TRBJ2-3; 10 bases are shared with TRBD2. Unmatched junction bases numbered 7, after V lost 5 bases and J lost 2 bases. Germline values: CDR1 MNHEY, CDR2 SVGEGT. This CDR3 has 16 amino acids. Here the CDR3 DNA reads TGTGCCAGCAGTGTCAGCGGGGGGGGTACCACAGATACGCAGTATTTT. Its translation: CASSVSGGGTTDTQYF.

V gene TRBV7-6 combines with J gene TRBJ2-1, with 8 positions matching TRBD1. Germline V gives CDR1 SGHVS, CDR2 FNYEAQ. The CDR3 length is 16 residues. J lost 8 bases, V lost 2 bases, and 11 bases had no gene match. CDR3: CASSLISGGAADEQFF. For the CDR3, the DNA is TGTGCCAGCAGCTTAATTTCAGGGGGCGCAGCGGATGAGCAGTTCTTC.

CDR3 DNA: TGTGCCAGCAGCTTGGCGGCGGGACTAGTGAATACAGATACGCAGTATTTT. Translation: CASSLAAGLVNTDTQYF. This chain connects TRBV7-2 to TRBJ2-3; the match to TRBD2 covers 8 bases. Germline CDR1 SGHTA, CDR2 FQGNSA. Trimming at V came to 3 bases and at J to 3 bases, leaving 11 bases not matched to a gene. This CDR3 is built from 17 residues.